The 19 T cell receptor beta chains below were found in one sample sequenced in a study of blood T cell repertoires in COVID-19. Generated by immunoSEQ multiplex PCR, the TCRdb table keeps only in-frame clones and is missing some. The table shows some 240,000 clones, with around 81% occurring only once. The specimen was peripheral blood. The receptors originated from a woman between 65 and 79 years old with acute or convalescent COVID-19.

V is TRBV19 and J is TRBJ2-1, with D perhaps matching TRBD1 (6 bases). CDR3 length: 16 residues. The germline V and J ends were trimmed by 5 bases and 6 bases, with 20 bases remaining between them. Germline V gene sequence: CDR1 LNHDA, CDR2 SQIVND (reference sequence). CDR3 bases: TGTGCCAGTAGTGCTCCAGGGGTGTGGACTGGCAATGAGCAGTTCTTC. Translation gives CASSAPGVWTGNEQFF.

Here the CDR3 DNA reads TGTGCCAGCAGCCCGGGGGGGTACAATGAGCAGTTCTTC. Translation gives CASSPGGYNEQFF. The chain employs TRBV28 and TRBJ2-1; the match to TRBD2 covers 8 bases. Trimming took 6 bases from V and 4 from J; bases not matched to a gene: 2. Germline-derived CDR1 and CDR2 are MDHEN and SYDVKM. CDR3 length equals 13 residues.

The V and J genes are TRBV24-1 and TRBJ2-2; the D gene is possibly TRBD1 (6 bases). The CDR3 is 15 amino acids. Germline CDR1 is KGHDR and CDR2 is SFDVKD. V was cut by 5 bases and J by 4 bases, with 13 bases left in between. The CDR3 reads CATSAAQGGTGELFF. CDR3 DNA sequence: TGTGCCACCAGTGCAGCACAGGGTGGCACCGGGGAGCTGTTTTTT.

The chain uses TRBV6-5 and TRBJ2-5; D possibly corresponds to TRBD1 (5 bases). This CDR3 comprises 14 residues. The V end was cut by 2 bases, the J end by 1 base, with 8 bases between. Germline assignment: CDR1 MNHEY and CDR2 SVGAGI. The DNA for the CDR3 is TGTGCCAGCAGTTACGGGCAGGGCCAAGAGACCCAGTACTTC. Translation gives CASSYGQGQETQYF.

The V gene is TRBV11-2, the J gene TRBJ2-5; D might be TRBD1 (6 bases). Trimming shortened V by 4 bases and J by 0 bases, and 12 bases separated the two germline ends. This CDR3 has 15 residues. Germline V gene data show CDR1 as SGHAT and CDR2 as FQNNGV. The CDR3 sequence: CASSSGVRYQETQYF. DNA for the CDR3: TGTGCCAGCAGCTCAGGGGTCAGGTACCAAGAGACCCAGTACTTC.

The V call is TRBV6-2 or TRBV6-3, the J call TRBJ2-7; 12 nucleotides align to TRBD2. V dropped 6 bases and J dropped 6; count of bases not matched to a gene: 15. This CDR3 contains 17 residues. The germline gives CDR1 MNHEY, CDR2 SVGEGT. CDR3 sequence: CASSSTSGGLVRGEQYF. In DNA, the CDR3 is TGTGCCAGCAGCTCGACTAGCGGGGGCCTCGTTCGGGGCGAGCAGTACTTC.

This chain joins TRBV10-3 and TRBJ2-7; TRBD2 agrees at 9 bases. The CDR3 has 15 residues. The junction had 6 bases not matched to a gene; V was cut back by 3 bases and J by 3 bases. Germline V gene sequence: CDR1 ENHRY, CDR2 SYGVKD. The CDR3 bases are TGTGCCATCAGTGAAACAGCGGGGGGAATCTACGAGCAGTACTTC. It specifies CAISETAGGIYEQYF.

The gene calls are TRBV10-2 and TRBJ1-1, with D perhaps matching TRBD1 (5 bases). The CDR3 has 13 amino acids. With 6 bases removed from V and 1 base from J, the gap between germline ends came to 9 bases. Germline loops: CDR1 WSHSY, CDR2 SAAADI. This CDR3 is CASSVTENTEAFF. CDR3 bases: TGCGCCAGCAGCGTGACAGAGAACACTGAAGCTTTCTTT.

V is TRBV10-3 and J is TRBJ2-1, with D perhaps TRBD1 (5 bases). There are 14 residues in the CDR3. Deletions cut 6 bases from V and 0 bases from J, with 9 bases between. Germline lookup yields CDR1 ENHRY and CDR2 SYGVKD. Written as DNA, the CDR3 is TGTGCCATCAGCCAGGGTATCTCCTACAATGAGCAGTTCTTC. As protein: CAISQGISYNEQFF.

The chain has TRBV30 and TRBJ2-5, with D perhaps TRBD2 (5 bases). The V gene lost 3 bases and the J gene lost 5 bases, with 13 bases spanning the gap. CDR1 is GTSNPN, CDR2 SVGIG, per germline (reference sequence). This CDR3 region has 13 residues. CDR3 nucleotide sequence: TGTGCCTGGAGGGACGGTCGGAGGGAGACCCAGTACTTC. This encodes CAWRDGRRETQYF.

The rearrangement links TRBV19 to TRBJ2-3; D call uncertain. The germline gives CDR1 LNHDA, CDR2 SQIVND (reference sequence). The V end was cut by 5 bases, the J end by 0 bases, with 6 bases between. This CDR3 comprises 13 residues. The CDR3 DNA is TGTGCCAGTAGTCCCCCTAGCACAGATACGCAGTATTTT. It codes for CASSPPSTDTQYF.

The V and J genes are TRBV19 and TRBJ2-6; D not certain. The CDR3 loop spans 17 amino acids. The germline gives CDR1 LNHDA, CDR2 SQIVND (reference sequence). V shed 5 bases and J shed 0 bases, with 14 bases lying between them. The CDR3 bases are TGTGCCAGTAGTCCAACGCTGGTTAGCTCTGGGGCCAACGTCCTGACTTTC. Amino acids: CASSPTLVSSGANVLTF.

The gene calls are TRBV7-3 and TRBJ2-5, with 11 bases aligning to TRBD1. The CDR3 contains 16 residues. Losses at the gene ends were 5 bases for V and 5 bases for J; bases not matched to a gene: 10. Germline CDR1 reads SGHTA; CDR2 reads FQGTGA. The CDR3 bases are TGTGCCAGCAGCCGCGGACAGGGGGCTGGGGAGGAGACCCAGTACTTC. It translates to CASSRGQGAGEETQYF.

CDR3 sequence: CATSDGGRSGDNFYGYTF. The CDR3 nucleotides read TGTGCCACCAGTGACGGGGGGCGGTCCGGGGACAACTTCTATGGCTACACCTTC. The gene calls are TRBV24-1 and TRBJ1-2; a possible D gene is TRBD1 (6 bases). CDR3 length equals 18 residues. V was clipped by 4 bases and J by 4 bases, with 24 bases between them. Germline V gives CDR1 KGHDR, CDR2 SFDVKD.

The chain employs TRBV10-3 and TRBJ1-3; D not resolved. Trimming shortened V by 10 bases and J by 4 bases, and 14 bases separated the two germline ends. Germline V gene sequence: CDR1 ENHRY, CDR2 SYGVKD. CDR3 length: 13 amino acids. CDR3 sequence: CATLRAGGNTIYF. The CDR3 nucleotides read TGTGCCACCCTACGAGCGGGAGGAAACACCATATATTTT.

V gene TRBV7-2 combines with J gene TRBJ2-3; D not certain. Germline-derived CDR1 and CDR2 are SGHTA and FQGNSA. V lost 5 bases, J lost 2 bases, and 5 bases lay in between. The CDR3 sequence is 12 residues long. The CDR3 DNA follows: TGTGCCAGCAGCCCAAACACAGATACGCAGTATTTT. It codes for CASSPNTDTQYF.

This clone showed up just a few times. The chain uses TRBV19 and TRBJ2-2; 11 nucleotides align to TRBD2. This CDR3 is 14 amino acids long. Trimming at V came to 7 bases and at J to 5 bases, leaving 3 bases not matched to a gene. In germline, CDR1 is LNHDA, CDR2 SQIVND (reference sequence). The CDR3 sequence: CASMGLAATGELFF. As DNA, the CDR3 is TGTGCCAGTATGGGACTAGCGGCTACCGGGGAGCTGTTTTTT.

The chain has TRBV3-1 (or the pseudogene TRBV3-2) and TRBJ2-7, with 14 bases identical to TRBD2. The V segment lost 1 base and the J segment 12 bases; nucleotides outside the gene matches: 2. Per the germline V gene, CDR1 is LGHDT and CDR2 is YNNKEL (reference sequence). The CDR3 runs to 13 residues. DNA of the CDR3: TGTGCCAGCAGCCAAGGGACTAGCGGGGGGCTGTACTTC. It encodes CASSQGTSGGLYF.

The V call is TRBV15, the J call TRBJ2-5, with a possible D match to TRBD1 (5 bases). This CDR3 is 14 amino acids long. Per germline, CDR1 LNHNV and CDR2 YYDKDF (reference sequence). Trimming pared 0 bases from V and 5 bases from J, leaving 10 bases between. CDR3 residues: CATSRDLAGETQYF. The CDR3 region has the DNA TGTGCCACCAGCAGAGATCTTGCAGGGGAGACCCAGTACTTC.